There are a few counts of the clone carrying this T cell receptor (beta chain). The sample comes from a study of control samples from healthy donors and cancer patients. Clones were read by immunoSEQ multiplex PCR, and TCRdb kept only the in-frame ones, dropping some. The sample lists about 84,000 clones; 91% were seen once. Sequencing input: blood. The origin of this receptor is a man between 50 and 59 years old in good health.

The CDR3 region has the DNA TGTGCCAGCAGCCGAATGGGTATGCGGGGGGGCCTGGATGAGCAGTTCTTC. Its protein product is CASSRMGMRGGLDEQFF. The J gene is TRBJ2-1, the V gene TRBV7-6, with TRBD2 matching over 9 bases. V was pared by 5 bases and J by 8 bases, with 16 bases of the junction left unmatched. This CDR3 is built from 17 residues. The germline gives CDR1 SGHVS, CDR2 FNYEAQ. The entire variable domain, with the rest obtained from reference TRBV7-6 and TRBJ2-1, is as follows: GAGVSQSPRYKVTKRGQDVALRCDPISGHVSLYWYRQALGQGPEFLTYFNYEAQQDKSGLPNDRFSAERPEGSISTLTIQRTEQRDSAMYRCASSRMGMRGGLDEQFFGPGTRLTVL.